This is a list of T cell receptor beta chains from one sample in a study of blood T cell repertoires in COVID-19. The protocol was immunoSEQ multiplex PCR, while the TCRdb copy is restricted to in-frame clones and leaves out a portion. Of about 92,000 clones in the sample, 75% to 90% were seen once. The specimen was peripheral blood. The origin of the receptors is a woman between 65 and 79 years old with acute or convalescent COVID-19. The CDR3 runs from the conserved cysteine through the conserved F or W. D genes are given only for firm matches. Where a row states a size, it is once, few, many or the class of an expanded clone; other rows omit it.

.	TRBV4-2	TRBD1	TRBJ1-2	TGTGCCAGCCGCGGGGGGACAGACTATGGCTACACCTTC	CASRGGTDYGYTF
.	TRBV19	.	TRBJ2-7	TGTGCCAGTAGTATAAGGGGCCTGATCTACGAGCAGTACTTC	CASSIRGLIYEQYF
.	TRBV14	.	TRBJ2-2	TGTGCCAGCAGCCAAGTGGCGGGGGCGCGGACCGGGGAGCTGTTTTTT	CASSQVAGARTGELFF
.	TRBV30	TRBD1	TRBJ2-3	TGTGCCTGCTTGAGGGGGCCCACAGATACGCAGTATTTT	CACLRGPTDTQYF
.	TRBV7-8	.	TRBJ1-1	TGTGCCAGCAGCCGGGGACAGAACACTGAAGCTTTCTTT	CASSRGQNTEAFF
.	TRBV12-3/TRBV12-4	TRBD1	TRBJ2-7	TGTGCCAGCAGTCGGACAGGGTCCTACGAGCAGTACTTC	CASSRTGSYEQYF
.	TRBV19	.	TRBJ1-2	TGTGCCAGTACCCCCCGGTCGGTGAGCTATGGCTACACCTTC	CASTPRSVSYGYTF
.	TRBV29-1	TRBD2	TRBJ2-3	TGCAGCGTCAATGGCGGGGCGGGGGGACCTAGCACAGATACGCAGTATTTT	CSVNGGAGGPSTDTQYF
.	TRBV28	TRBD1	TRBJ2-7	TGTGCCAGCAGTTCAGTAAGGACAGGGAGGCTCGAGCAGTACTTC	CASSSVRTGRLEQYF
once	TRBV10-3	TRBD1	TRBJ1-2	TGTGCCACAACAGGGGGCTCCTATGGCTACACCTTC	CATTGGSYGYTF
.	TRBV27	.	TRBJ2-3	TGTGCCAGCAGTTACGGTGGTCGGAGCACAGATACGCAGTATTTT	CASSYGGRSTDTQYF
.	TRBV6-6	TRBD2	TRBJ2-1	TGTGCCAGCAGTTACAGGGCTAGCGGGAGAGTTAGTGAGCAGTTCTTC	CASSYRASGRVSEQFF
.	TRBV3-1/TRBV3-2	TRBD2	TRBJ2-7	TGTGCCAGCAGCCAAGTAGCGGGGGGCCTCTCCTACGAGCAGTACTTC	CASSQVAGGLSYEQYF
.	TRBV20-1	TRBD2	TRBJ2-1	TGCAGTGCTAGTGGGAGCGGGAGACCGAGCTCCTACAATGAGCAGTTCTTC	CSASGSGRPSSYNEQFF
.	TRBV19	TRBD2	TRBJ2-3	TGTGCCAGTAGTAGTTTTAGCGGGGGGGCATCAGATACGCAGTATTTT	CASSSFSGGASDTQYF
once	TRBV12-3/TRBV12-4	TRBD1	TRBJ2-7	TGTGCCAGCAGTCCGGACAGGGGCTACGAGCAGTACTTC	CASSPDRGYEQYF
.	TRBV7-2	.	TRBJ2-7	TGTGCCAGCAGGCCTCCGGGTTCCTACGAGCAGTACTTC	CASRPPGSYEQYF
.	TRBV10-3	TRBD1	TRBJ2-7	TGTGCCATCAGTGAGAACAGGGGGCTCAGCTCCTACGAGCAGTACTTC	CAISENRGLSSYEQYF
.	TRBV5-4	TRBD2	TRBJ2-1	TGTGCCAGCATCCAGGATAGCGGGACCTACAATGAGCAGTTCTTC	CASIQDSGTYNEQFF
.	TRBV10-3	.	TRBJ2-1	TGTGCCACTCGACGGGGATTCTCCTACAATGAGCAGTTCTTC	CATRRGFSYNEQFF
once	TRBV7-5	.	TRBJ2-5	TGTGTCAGAAGCTTGGGACTAGCGGCCCAAGAGACCCAGTACTTC	CVRSLGLAAQETQYF
.	TRBV28	.	TRBJ1-2	TGTGCCAGCAGTTTTTCTAGGAACTATGGCTACACCTTC	CASSFSRNYGYTF
.	TRBV24-1	.	TRBJ2-4	TGTGCCACCAGTGATTTACGGAACATTCAGTACTTC	CATSDLRNIQYF
.	TRBV5-4	TRBD2	TRBJ2-3	TGTGCCAGCAGGGAGGGAGGGCCAGCCCTAACCACAGATACGCAGTATTTT	CASREGGPALTTDTQYF
.	TRBV19	.	TRBJ1-1	TGTGCCAGTAGTATGGTCAGGGGCACGGGATACACTGAAGCTTTCTTT	CASSMVRGTGYTEAFF
.	TRBV4-1	TRBD1	TRBJ2-2	TGCGCCAGCAGCCAAGGCCAGGGGGCATTGAACACCGGGGAGCTGTTTTTT	CASSQGQGALNTGELFF
once	TRBV23-1	TRBD1	TRBJ1-1	TGCGCCAGTCCGGTGGGACAGGTGAACACTGAAGCTTTCTTT	CASPVGQVNTEAFF
.	TRBV6-1	TRBD2	TRBJ2-7	TGTGCCAGCAGTGAATGGTCTAGCGGGGGCTCAATGGGCAAGCAGTACTTC	CASSEWSSGGSMGKQYF
.	TRBV4-1	TRBD2	TRBJ2-5	TGCGCCAGCAGCCAAGACCTAGCGGTTCCCCAAGAGACCCAGTACTTC	CASSQDLAVPQETQYF
.	TRBV2	TRBD1	TRBJ2-7	TGTGCCAGCAGTGAAGAGGTTGGCAGGGGGTACGAGCAGTACTTC	CASSEEVGRGYEQYF
.	TRBV10-3	.	TRBJ2-5	TGTGCCATCAGTGAGGGGCGGAGGCAAGAGACCCAGTACTTC	CAISEGRRQETQYF
.	TRBV7-2	TRBD1	TRBJ2-5	TGTGCCAGCAGCTTAGGCACAGGGGGTGGTCAAGAGACCCAGTACTTC	CASSLGTGGGQETQYF
.	TRBV7-9	TRBD2	TRBJ2-5	TGTGCCAGCAGCGAACTAGCGGAGGGGGAGACCCAGTACTTC	CASSELAEGETQYF
.	TRBV19	.	TRBJ1-5	TGTGCCAGTAGTAAACAACGAAATAGCAATCAGCCCCAGCATTTT	CASSKQRNSNQPQHF
.	TRBV5-4	.	TRBJ2-1	TGTGCCAGCAGTCAACCAGGGGTCAATGAGCAGTTCTTC	CASSQPGVNEQFF
.	TRBV7-8	TRBD2	TRBJ2-1	TGTGCCAGCAGCTTAGAGGGCGGGAGGGCCAATGAGCAGTTCTTC	CASSLEGGRANEQFF
.	TRBV27	TRBD1	TRBJ1-1	TGTGCCAGCAGTCTACAGGGGGTGAACACTGAAGCTTTCTTT	CASSLQGVNTEAFF
.	TRBV27	TRBD1	TRBJ1-3	TGTGCCAGCAGTTTAACAGGGGCGGGTGGAAACACCATATATTTT	CASSLTGAGGNTIYF
.	TRBV7-9	.	TRBJ2-7	TGTGCCAGCAGCTTAGCGTTGGGTAGCGGTTACGAGCAGTACTTC	CASSLALGSGYEQYF
few	TRBV5-1	.	TRBJ1-1	TGCGCCAGCAGCAGGGGACAAGGGTTTGAAGCTTTCTTT	CASSRGQGFEAFF
.	TRBV19	TRBD1	TRBJ1-1	TGTGCCAGTACACAGGGGTTTGGTGAAGCTTTCTTT	CASTQGFGEAFF
.	TRBV10-3	TRBD2	TRBJ2-7	TGTGCCATCAGCTTTGGGACTAGCGGAGCCTACGAGCAGTACTTC	CAISFGTSGAYEQYF
.	TRBV6-6	TRBD1	TRBJ1-2	TGTGCCAGCAGAAATTGGGACAGCCGATCCTATGGCTACACCTTC	CASRNWDSRSYGYTF
.	TRBV5-8	TRBD1	TRBJ1-2	TGTGCCAGCAGCCTCCCGGGACAGGTGATGACCAACTATGGCTACACCTTC	CASSLPGQVMTNYGYTF
.	TRBV30	.	TRBJ2-7	TGTGCCTGGTGCCGCCGAGATGCCTACGAGCAGTACTTC	CAWCRRDAYEQYF
.	TRBV14	.	TRBJ2-5	TGTGCCAGCAGCCAAGAGGGAAGGGGGCAAGAGACCCAGTACTTC	CASSQEGRGQETQYF
.	TRBV5-4	.	TRBJ1-1	TGTGCCAGCAGCTCCAACTTGAACACTGAAGCTTTCTTT	CASSSNLNTEAFF
.	TRBV6-6	TRBD1	TRBJ1-2	TGTGCCAGCAGTTACGTAGGGACAGGGGGGGGCTACACCTTC	CASSYVGTGGGYTF
.	TRBV20-1	.	TRBJ2-1	TGCAGTGCTAGAGGCGGGCCAGAGCAGTTCTTC	CSARGGPEQFF
.	TRBV7-2	TRBD1	TRBJ2-1	TGTGCCACCCAGTGGGGGACAGGGACATACAATGAGCAGTTCTTC	CATQWGTGTYNEQFF
few	TRBV11-2	TRBD2	TRBJ2-1	TGTGCCAGCAGCTTAAGGCTAGCGGGGGGTGAGCAGTTCTTC	CASSLRLAGGEQFF
.	TRBV4-1	TRBD1	TRBJ1-5	TGCGCCAGCAGCCAGACAGGGTCCAATCAGCCCCAGCATTTT	CASSQTGSNQPQHF
.	TRBV4-2	.	TRBJ1-5	TGTGCCAGCAGCCAAGCAACAGGCGCGGACAGCCTTGTAGGATCGCCCCAGCATTTT	CASSQATGADSLVGSPQHF
.	TRBV18	TRBD1	TRBJ2-1	TGTGCCAGCTCACCACGACAGGGGCCCTACAATGAGCAGTTCTTC	CASSPRQGPYNEQFF
.	TRBV7-6	TRBD1	TRBJ1-3	TGTGCCAGCAGCTCTGCTACAGGGGCTGGAAACACCATATATTTT	CASSSATGAGNTIYF